The 21 T cell receptor beta chains reported below all come from one sample, sequenced in a study of T cells in Graves' hyperthyroidism and ophthalmopathy. Regions amplified from RNA transcripts were the TCR beta CDR3 regions. HTBI primers were employed in a first-round RT-PCR of the TCR CDR3. TCRdb redid the calling of the multiplex PCR reads with MiXCR, one entry per CDR3 protein. This sample carries 750,000 to 950,000 distinct CDR3 sequences, 38% of them seen once, and the ten largest clones take approximately 10%. The sequenced sample consisted of blood. These receptors all come from a man aged 18 to 30 with Graves' hyperthyroidism.

The chain carries TRBV7-2 and TRBJ1-2; D is perhaps TRBD1 (5 bases). CDR1 is SGHTA and CDR2 is FQGNSA in the germline V gene. Trimming left V 3 bases short and J 4 bases short, with 9 bases between. The CDR3 runs 13 residues. The CDR3 here is CASSFGDSYGYTF. For the CDR3, the DNA is TGTGCCAGCAGCTTTGGTGACAGCTATGGCTACACCTTC. The full variable domain, completed using reference TRBV7-2 and TRBJ1-2, is GAGVSQSPSNKVTEKGKDVELRCDPISGHTALYWYRQSLGQGLEFLIYFQGNSAPDKSGLPSDRFSAERTGGSVSTLTIQRTQQEDSAVYLCASSFGDSYGYTFGSGTRLTVV.

This clonotype has a count of ten or more. The chain has TRBV10-3 and TRBJ1-1; TRBD1 is a possible D gene (6 bases). V lost 4 bases, J lost 3 bases, and 9 bases lay in between. This CDR3 is 13 amino acids long. Germline V CDR1 and CDR2: ENHRY, SYGVKD. The DNA for the CDR3 is TGTGCCATCAGTGGGGGGCAGGACACTGAAGCTTTCTTT. It is translated as CAISGGQDTEAFF.

The J gene is TRBJ2-3, the V gene TRBV29-1; tentatively, D is TRBD1 (6 bases). V shed 6 bases and J shed 8 bases, with 24 bases lying between them. The CDR3 consists of 15 residues. The germline V gene encodes CDR1 SQVTM and CDR2 ANQGSEA. CDR3 amino acids: CSVAGEYRTDGTQYF. Written as DNA, the CDR3 is TGCAGCGTGGCAGGGGAGTACAGAACAGACGGTACGCAGTATTTT.

The chain combines TRBV29-1 with TRBJ2-7, with D possibly matching TRBD1 (5 bases). Germline CDR1 SQVTM, CDR2 ANQGSEA. CDR3 length: 14 amino acids. With 7 bases removed from V and 0 bases from J, the gap between germline ends came to 16 bases. The CDR3: CSGVGDSSSYEQYF. In nucleotides, the CDR3 is TGCAGCGGCGTCGGCGACAGCAGCTCCTACGAGCAGTACTTC.

Comment on this clonotype: One junction end does not reproduce the germline sequence, and a read error may be involved. This chain uses TRBV10-1 with TRBJ1-5; D gene unclear. The CDR3 totals 13 residues. Germline CDR1 WNHNN, CDR2 SYGVQD (reference sequence). The CDR3: CARSLEPAGPQHF. The CDR3 bases are TGCGCCCGCAGCTTGGAGCCGGCGGGGCCCCAGCATTTT.

This clonotype showed up just once. This CDR3 is CASSQDVTSYSYEQYF. CDR3 in DNA: TGTGCCAGCAGCCAAGATGTGACTAGCTACTCCTACGAGCAGTACTTC. J is TRBJ2-7 and V is TRBV4-2; 7 bases map to TRBD2. Germline-derived CDR1 and CDR2 are LGHNA and YNFKEQ. This CDR3 spans 16 amino acids. V trimming: 0 bases; J trimming: 0 bases; junction bases outside the gene matches: 5.

The V call is TRBV4-1, the J call TRBJ1-1; possibly TRBD1 for D (5 bases). Germline V lookup: CDR1 MGHRA, CDR2 YSYEKL. The CDR3 has 14 amino acids. The V gene lost 5 bases and the J gene lost 3 bases, with 13 bases spanning the gap. CDR3 in DNA: TGCGCCAGCAGCGCCCCGACAGTAGACACTGAAGCTTTCTTT. Translation: CASSAPTVDTEAFF.

In its sample, this clonotype was seen a few times. The chain carries TRBV29-1 and TRBJ1-1, with D uncertain. The CDR3 totals 11 residues. Germline CDR1 is SQVTM and CDR2 is ANQGSEA. V was trimmed by 6 bases and J by 10 bases, leaving 15 bases between them. The CDR3 reads CSVTRPGVAFF. DNA for the CDR3: TGCAGCGTGACTCGGCCGGGAGTAGCTTTCTTT.

As for this clonotype: A read error is possible here, since a much larger clone lies one base away. The gene calls are TRBV7-2 and TRBJ1-6; possibly TRBD1 for D (5 bases). The CDR3 extends over 17 amino acids. CDR1 SGHTA and CDR2 FQGNSA come from the germline V gene. V dropped 2 bases and J dropped 9 bases, with 20 bases sitting between them. The CDR3: CASSLRQGDGAASPLHF. CDR3 coding DNA: TGTGCCAGCAGCTTAAGGCAGGGAGACGGTGCTGCTTCACCCCTCCACTTT.

This clonotype appeared many times. The chain links TRBV7-2 to TRBJ2-5; 10 positions match TRBD2. The CDR3 is 15 amino acids. Germline assignment: CDR1 SGHTA and CDR2 FQGNSA. Trimming took 5 bases from V and 3 from J; bases not matched to a gene: 6. The CDR3 is CASSPTGTSEETQYF. As DNA, the CDR3 is TGTGCCAGCAGCCCCACCGGGACTAGCGAAGAGACCCAGTACTTC.

The V and J genes are TRBV2 and TRBJ1-3, with D perhaps TRBD1 (5 bases). CDR3 size: 12 residues. CDR1 and CDR2 (germline): SNHLY, FYNNEI. V dropped 6 bases and J dropped 14 bases, with 17 bases sitting between them. The CDR3 reads CASRGDGRRLYF. CDR3 DNA sequence: TGTGCCAGCAGGGGGGATGGGAGGCGGTTATATTTT.

The chain joins TRBV25-1 to TRBJ2-7, with D maybe TRBD1 (6 bases). CDR1 is MGHDK and CDR2 is SYGVNS in the germline V gene. CDR3 length: 12 residues. The CDR3 region is CARERTVGEQYF. The CDR3 coding sequence is TGTGCTAGAGAGAGGACAGTTGGCGAGCAGTACTTC.

There are many counts of this clonotype. The rearrangement uses TRBV7-2 and TRBJ2-7, with D perhaps TRBD2 (6 bases). Germline CDR1 reads SGHTA; CDR2 reads FQGNSA. This CDR3 is 13 amino acids long. V was cut by 1 base and J by 5 bases, with 9 bases left in between. CDR3 amino acids: CASSLGGENEQYF. The CDR3 DNA is TGTGCCAGCAGCTTAGGGGGGGAGAACGAGCAGTACTTC. Together with reference TRBV7-2 and TRBJ2-7, the CDR3 gives the full variable domain: GAGVSQSPSNKVTEKGKDVELRCDPISGHTALYWYRQSLGQGLEFLIYFQGNSAPDKSGLPSDRFSAERTGGSVSTLTIQRTQQEDSAVYLCASSLGGENEQYFGPGTRLTVT.

The V gene is TRBV7-8, the J gene TRBJ2-3, with 9 bases identical to TRBD2. The CDR3 is 15 amino acids. The V segment lost 2 bases and the J segment 4 bases; nucleotides outside the gene matches: 4. Per germline, CDR1 SGHVS and CDR2 FQNEAQ. The CDR3 DNA reads TGTGCCAGCAGCTTACCCCGACTAGCGGCAGATACGCAGTATTTT. Its translation is CASSLPRLAADTQYF.

This CDR3 reads CSPAGTGDYYGYTF. CDR3 nucleotides: TGCAGCCCCGCCGGGACAGGCGACTACTATGGCTACACCTTC. V usage is TRBV29-1 and J usage is TRBJ1-2; TRBD1 agrees at 8 bases. CDR3 size: 14 residues. Germline-derived CDR1 and CDR2 are SQVTM and ANQGSEA. The ends lost 8 bases at V and 3 bases at J; junction bases unmatched: 11.

This clonotype was seen a handful of times. V gene TRBV5-5 combines with J gene TRBJ2-7; TRBD1 or TRBD2 may be the D gene (5 bases each). Trimming removed 4 bases from V and 7 bases from J, with 12 bases in between. The CDR3 loop spans 12 amino acids. CDR1 and CDR2 (germline): SGHKS, YYEKEE (reference sequence). For the CDR3, the DNA is TGTGCCAGCAGCCCGGACTCAGGGGAGCAGTACTTC. Translation: CASSPDSGEQYF.

Points on this clonotype: Given a much more abundant clone one base away, this may be a read error. The chain couples TRBV29-1 to TRBJ2-5; 12 positions agree with TRBD1. Per germline, CDR1 SQVTM and CDR2 ANQGSEA. The CDR3 covers 15 residues. As DNA, the CDR3 is TGCCGCGTTGATAGGGACAGGGGGCGCCGGGAGACCCAGTACTTC. Encoded protein: CRVDRDRGRRETQYF.

The chain recombines TRBV19 with TRBJ1-1; TRBD1 agrees at 7 bases. The CDR3 runs to 12 residues. V trimming: 5 bases; J trimming: 9 bases; junction bases outside the gene matches: 6. Germline loops: CDR1 LNHDA, CDR2 SQIVND (reference sequence). The CDR3 sequence: CASSPTGTKAFF. The DNA of the CDR3 is TGTGCCAGTAGTCCGACAGGGACGAAAGCTTTCTTT.

The chain links TRBV7-9 to TRBJ2-2, with 7 positions matching TRBD1. Per the germline V gene, CDR1 is SEHNR and CDR2 is FQNEAQ (reference sequence). V was pared by 2 bases and J by 5 bases, with 8 bases of the junction left unmatched. This CDR3 spans 16 amino acids. In nucleotides, the CDR3 is TGTGCCAGCAGCTTATTGCTCCTACAGGGGACCGGGGAGCTGTTTTTT. Amino acid sequence: CASSLLLLQGTGELFF.

Only a few counts were recorded for this clonotype. V is TRBV4-1 and J is TRBJ1-2; D may be TRBD1 (6 bases). CDR3 size: 14 residues. The germline V and J ends were trimmed by 5 bases and 2 bases, with 12 bases remaining between them. Germline CDR1 reads MGHRA; CDR2 reads YSYEKL. DNA of the CDR3: TGCGCCAGCAGCACTCTAAGGGGGAACTATGGCTACACCTTC. This codes for CASSTLRGNYGYTF.

The chain employs TRBV19 and TRBJ2-7; D remains unclear. V lost 1 base, J lost 3 bases, and 10 bases lay in between. Germline V CDR1 and CDR2: LNHDA, SQIVND (reference sequence). This CDR3 region has 14 residues. DNA of the CDR3: TGTGCCAGTAGTATAGCGTCTGACCTCTACGAGCAGTACTTC. Amino acid sequence: CASSIASDLYEQYF.